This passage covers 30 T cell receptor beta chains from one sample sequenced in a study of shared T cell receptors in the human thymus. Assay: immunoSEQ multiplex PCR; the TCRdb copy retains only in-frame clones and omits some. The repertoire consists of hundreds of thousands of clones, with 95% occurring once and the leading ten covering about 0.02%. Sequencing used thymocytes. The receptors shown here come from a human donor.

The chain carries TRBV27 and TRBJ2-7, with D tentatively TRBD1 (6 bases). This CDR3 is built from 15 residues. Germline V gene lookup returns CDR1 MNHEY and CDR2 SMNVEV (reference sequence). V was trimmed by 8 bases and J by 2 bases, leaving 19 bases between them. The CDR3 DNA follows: TGTGCCAGCGAACCTGGGGGCACGGGCGCCTACGAGCAGTACTTC. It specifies CASEPGGTGAYEQYF.

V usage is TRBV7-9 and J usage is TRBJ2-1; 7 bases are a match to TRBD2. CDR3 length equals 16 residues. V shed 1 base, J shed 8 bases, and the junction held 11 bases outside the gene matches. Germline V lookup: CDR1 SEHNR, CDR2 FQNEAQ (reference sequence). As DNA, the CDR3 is TGTGCCAGCAGCTTAGGGGCCCTTGGGAGGGCGGATGAGCAGTTCTTC. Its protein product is CASSLGALGRADEQFF.

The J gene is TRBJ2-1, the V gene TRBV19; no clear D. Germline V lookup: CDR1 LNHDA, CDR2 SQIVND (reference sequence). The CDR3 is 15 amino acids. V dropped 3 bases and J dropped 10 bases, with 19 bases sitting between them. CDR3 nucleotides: TGTGCCAGTAGTATTGCGGACCGGGCCTTCGAGGAGCAGTTCTTC. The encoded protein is CASSIADRAFEEQFF.

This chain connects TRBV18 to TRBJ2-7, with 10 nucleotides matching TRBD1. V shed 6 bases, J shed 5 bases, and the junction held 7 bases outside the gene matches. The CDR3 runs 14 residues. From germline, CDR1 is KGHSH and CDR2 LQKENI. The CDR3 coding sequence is TGTGCCAGCTCCCACAGACAGGGGGCCAACGAGCAGTACTTC. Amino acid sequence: CASSHRQGANEQYF.

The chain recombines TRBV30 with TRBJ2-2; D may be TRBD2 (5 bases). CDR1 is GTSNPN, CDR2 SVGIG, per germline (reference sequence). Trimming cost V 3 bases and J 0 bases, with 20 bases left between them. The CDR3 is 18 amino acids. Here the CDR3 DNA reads TGTGCCTGGAGGGCGAGGGAATCCCCTTACGCGAACACCGGGGAGCTGTTTTTT. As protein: CAWRARESPYANTGELFF.

The CDR3 DNA follows: TGCGCCAGCAGCCAGGGCTGGCCCTACAATGAGCAGTTCTTC. This sequence encodes CASSQGWPYNEQFF. The chain joins TRBV4-1 to TRBJ2-1; D is uncertain. CDR1 and CDR2 (germline): MGHRA, YSYEKL. The CDR3 extends over 14 amino acids. V was pared by 3 bases and J by 2 bases, with 8 bases between.

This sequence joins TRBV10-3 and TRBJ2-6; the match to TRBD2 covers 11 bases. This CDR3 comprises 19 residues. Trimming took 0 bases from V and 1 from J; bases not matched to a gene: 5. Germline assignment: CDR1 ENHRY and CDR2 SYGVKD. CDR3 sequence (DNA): TGTGCCATCAGTGAGTCCCCTAGCGGGAGGTTGTCTGGGGCCAACGTCCTGACTTTC. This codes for CAISESPSGRLSGANVLTF.

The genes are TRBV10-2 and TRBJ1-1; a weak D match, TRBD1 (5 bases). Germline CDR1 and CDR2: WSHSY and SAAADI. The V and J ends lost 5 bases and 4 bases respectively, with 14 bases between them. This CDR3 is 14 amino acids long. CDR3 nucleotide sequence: TGCGCCAGCAGTAGCAGGGAAGTAGGCACTGAAGCTTTCTTT. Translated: CASSSREVGTEAFF.

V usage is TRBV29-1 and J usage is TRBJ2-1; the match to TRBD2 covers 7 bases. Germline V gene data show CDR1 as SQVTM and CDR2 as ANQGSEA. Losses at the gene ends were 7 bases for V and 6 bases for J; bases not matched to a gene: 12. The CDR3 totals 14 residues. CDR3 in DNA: TGCAGCGGCGAGGGTAGCGGGCATCCCAATGAGCAGTTCTTC. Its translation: CSGEGSGHPNEQFF.

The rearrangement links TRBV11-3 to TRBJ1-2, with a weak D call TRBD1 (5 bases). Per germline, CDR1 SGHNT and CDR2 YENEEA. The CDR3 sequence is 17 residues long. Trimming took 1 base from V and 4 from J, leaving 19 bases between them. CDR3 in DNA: TGTGCCAGCAGCTTAGGAGTCCTGGCAGGGTTCATCTATGGCTACACCTTC. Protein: CASSLGVLAGFIYGYTF.

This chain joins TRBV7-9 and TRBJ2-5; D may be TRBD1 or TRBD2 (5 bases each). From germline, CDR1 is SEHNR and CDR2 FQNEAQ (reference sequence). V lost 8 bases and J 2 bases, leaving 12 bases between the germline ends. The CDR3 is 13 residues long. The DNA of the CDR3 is TGTGCCAGCTCGGGACCCCTGCAAGAGACCCAGTACTTC. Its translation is CASSGPLQETQYF.

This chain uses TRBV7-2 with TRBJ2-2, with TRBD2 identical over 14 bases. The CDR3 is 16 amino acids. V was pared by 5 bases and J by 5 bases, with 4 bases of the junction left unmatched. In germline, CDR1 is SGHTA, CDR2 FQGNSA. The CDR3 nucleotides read TGTGCCAGCAGCCCGACTAGCGGGAGGGGAACCGGGGAGCTGTTTTTT. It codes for CASSPTSGRGTGELFF.

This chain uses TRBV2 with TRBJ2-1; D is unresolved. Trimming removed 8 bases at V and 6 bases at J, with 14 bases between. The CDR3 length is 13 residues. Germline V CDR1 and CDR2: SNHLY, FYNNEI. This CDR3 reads CASGPNSSNEQFF. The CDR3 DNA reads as TGTGCCAGCGGCCCCAATTCTAGCAATGAGCAGTTCTTC.

For the CDR3, the DNA is TGTGCCAGCAGCGTAGTAGAGGGCGGGGATTACAATGAGCAGTTCTTC. Protein: CASSVVEGGDYNEQFF. The V call is TRBV9, the J call TRBJ2-1; perhaps TRBD2 as D (6 bases). In germline, CDR1 is SGDLS, CDR2 YYNGEE. The CDR3 covers 16 residues. The V end lost 0 bases, the J end lost 4 bases, and 14 bases lay between the germline ends.

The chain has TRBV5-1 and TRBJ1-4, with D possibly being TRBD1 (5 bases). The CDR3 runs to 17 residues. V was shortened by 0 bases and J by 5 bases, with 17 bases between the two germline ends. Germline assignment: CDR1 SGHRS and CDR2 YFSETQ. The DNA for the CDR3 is TGCGCCAGCAGCTTGGGGAGGGGTTCAGGGAAAAATGAAAAACTGTTTTTT. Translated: CASSLGRGSGKNEKLFF.

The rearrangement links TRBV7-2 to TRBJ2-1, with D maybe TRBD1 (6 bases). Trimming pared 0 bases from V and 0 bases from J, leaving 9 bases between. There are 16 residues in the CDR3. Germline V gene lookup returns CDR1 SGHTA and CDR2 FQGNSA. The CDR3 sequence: CASSLAQGSSYNEQFF. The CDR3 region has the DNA TGTGCCAGCAGCTTAGCCCAGGGGAGCTCCTACAATGAGCAGTTCTTC. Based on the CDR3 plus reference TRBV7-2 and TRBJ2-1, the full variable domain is GAGVSQSPSNKVTEKGKDVELRCDPISGHTALYWYRQSLGQGLEFLIYFQGNSAPDKSGLPSDRFSAERTGGSVSTLTIQRTQQEDSAVYLCASSLAQGSSYNEQFFGPGTRLTVL.

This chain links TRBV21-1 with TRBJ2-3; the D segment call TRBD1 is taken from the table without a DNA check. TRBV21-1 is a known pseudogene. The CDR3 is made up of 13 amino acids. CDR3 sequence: CASGTGGRGTQYF. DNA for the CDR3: TGTGCCAGCGGGACAGGGGGCCGCGGTACGCAGTATTTT.

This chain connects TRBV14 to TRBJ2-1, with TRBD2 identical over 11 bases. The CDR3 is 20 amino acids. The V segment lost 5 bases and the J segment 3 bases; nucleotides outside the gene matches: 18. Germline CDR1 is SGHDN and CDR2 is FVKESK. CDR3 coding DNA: TGTGCCAGCAGCGTACCCGGGACTAGCGGTCCCAGTGGGGTCTACAATGAGCAGTTCTTC. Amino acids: CASSVPGTSGPSGVYNEQFF.

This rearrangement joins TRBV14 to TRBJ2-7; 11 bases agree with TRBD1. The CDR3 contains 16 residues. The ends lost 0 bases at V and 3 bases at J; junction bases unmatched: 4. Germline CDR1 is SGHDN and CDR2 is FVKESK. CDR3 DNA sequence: TGTGCCAGCAGCCAAGACGGGACAGGGGGTCTCTACGAGCAGTACTTC. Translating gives CASSQDGTGGLYEQYF.

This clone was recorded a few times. Here the CDR3 DNA reads TGTGCCAGCAGCTTGACCTGGAACACTGAAGCTTTCTTT. Its translation: CASSLTWNTEAFF. The gene calls are TRBV9 and TRBJ1-1; D not certain. V was trimmed by 4 bases and J by 1 base, leaving 8 bases between them. The germline CDR1 and CDR2 sequences are SGDLS and YYNGEE. The CDR3 loop spans 13 amino acids.

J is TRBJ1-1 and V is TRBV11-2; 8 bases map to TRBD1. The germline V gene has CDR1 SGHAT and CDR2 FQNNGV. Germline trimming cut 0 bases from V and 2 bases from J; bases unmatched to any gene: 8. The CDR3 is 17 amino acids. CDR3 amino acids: CASSLETGDDVNTEAFF. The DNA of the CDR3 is TGTGCCAGCAGCTTAGAGACAGGGGACGATGTAAACACTGAAGCTTTCTTT.

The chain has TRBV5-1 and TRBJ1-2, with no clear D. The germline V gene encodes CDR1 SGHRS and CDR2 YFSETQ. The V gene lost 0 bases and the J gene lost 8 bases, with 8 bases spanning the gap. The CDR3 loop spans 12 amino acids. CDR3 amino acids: CASSLEDVGYTF. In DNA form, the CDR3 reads TGCGCCAGCAGCTTGGAGGACGTCGGCTACACCTTC.

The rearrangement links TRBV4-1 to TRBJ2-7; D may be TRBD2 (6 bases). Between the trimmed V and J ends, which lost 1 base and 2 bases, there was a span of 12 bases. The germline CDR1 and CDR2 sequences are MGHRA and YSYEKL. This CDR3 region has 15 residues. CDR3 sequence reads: CASSQGLESPYEQYF. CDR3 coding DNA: TGCGCCAGCAGCCAAGGACTAGAGTCCCCCTACGAGCAGTACTTC.

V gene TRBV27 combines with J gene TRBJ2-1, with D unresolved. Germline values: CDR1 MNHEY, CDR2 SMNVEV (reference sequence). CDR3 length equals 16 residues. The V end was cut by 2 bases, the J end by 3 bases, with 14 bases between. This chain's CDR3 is CASSLLGLGNYNEQFF. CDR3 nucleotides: TGTGCCAGCAGTTTACTGGGTTTGGGGAACTACAATGAGCAGTTCTTC.

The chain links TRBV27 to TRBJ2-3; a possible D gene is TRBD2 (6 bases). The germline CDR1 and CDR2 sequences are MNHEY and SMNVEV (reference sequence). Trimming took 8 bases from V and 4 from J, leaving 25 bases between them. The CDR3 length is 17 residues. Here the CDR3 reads CASGKRTGTGRADTQYF. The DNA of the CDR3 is TGTGCCAGCGGAAAACGAACCGGGACTGGTCGGGCAGATACGCAGTATTTT.

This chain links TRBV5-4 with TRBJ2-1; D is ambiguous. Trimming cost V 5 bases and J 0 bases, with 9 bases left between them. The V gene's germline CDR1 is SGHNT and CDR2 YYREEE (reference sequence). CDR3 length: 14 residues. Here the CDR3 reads CASSPQISYNEQFF. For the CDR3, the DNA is TGTGCCAGCAGTCCACAGATCTCCTACAATGAGCAGTTCTTC.

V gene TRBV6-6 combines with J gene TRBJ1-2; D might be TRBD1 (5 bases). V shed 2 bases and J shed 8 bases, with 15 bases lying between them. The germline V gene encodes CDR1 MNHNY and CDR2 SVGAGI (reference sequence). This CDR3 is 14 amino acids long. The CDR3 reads CASSYRAIKGGYTF. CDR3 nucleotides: TGTGCCAGCAGTTACCGAGCCATTAAGGGGGGCTACACCTTC.

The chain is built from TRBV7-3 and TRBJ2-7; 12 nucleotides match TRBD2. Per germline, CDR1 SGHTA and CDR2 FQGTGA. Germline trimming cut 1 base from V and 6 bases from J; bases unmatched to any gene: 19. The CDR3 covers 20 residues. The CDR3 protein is CASSLSGPLAGGEQESEQYF. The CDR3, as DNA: TGTGCCAGCAGCTTAAGTGGTCCCCTAGCGGGAGGGGAACAGGAATCCGAGCAGTACTTC.

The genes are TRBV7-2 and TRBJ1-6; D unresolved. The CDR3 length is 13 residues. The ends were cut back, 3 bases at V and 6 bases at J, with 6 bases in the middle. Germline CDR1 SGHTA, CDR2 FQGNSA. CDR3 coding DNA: TGTGCCAGCAGCTTGCCCCCTAATTCACCCCTCCACTTT. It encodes CASSLPPNSPLHF.

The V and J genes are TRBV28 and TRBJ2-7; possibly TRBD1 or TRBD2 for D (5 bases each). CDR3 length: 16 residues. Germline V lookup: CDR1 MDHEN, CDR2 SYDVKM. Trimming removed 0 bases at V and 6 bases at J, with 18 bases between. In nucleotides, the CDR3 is TGTGCCAGCAGTTTATGCAAGGGACCCCCTCCCTGCGAGCAGTACTTC. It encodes CASSLCKGPPPCEQYF.